This T cell receptor beta chain is drawn from a study of T cell repertoires in cytomegalovirus infection. As for the study in general: Shared public TCR beta signatures pointed to both CMV infection and a matching HLA type.

Comment on this clonotype: Its target is unknown.

TCRdb re-called the reads through MiXCR, storing one row per CDR3 protein. This table has 700,000 to 850,000 distinct CDR3 sequences, around a third appearing once. The receptor comes from a human donor in good health (CMV status not recorded). Some clones in this sample may be carry-over from other donors' samples. This specimen was cultured CD8+ T cells from PBMCs, taken from culture after CMV antigen stimulation.

The chain's CDR3 is CASSQDYLTVNTEAFF. Written as DNA, the CDR3 is TGCGCCAGCAGCCAAGACTACTTGACAGTGAACACTGAAGCTTTCTTT. The V call is TRBV4-1, the J call TRBJ1-1; D is perhaps TRBD1 (5 bases). Germline lookup yields CDR1 MGHRA and CDR2 YSYEKL. The CDR3 runs 16 residues. Trimming took 0 bases from V and 0 from J, leaving 11 bases between them.